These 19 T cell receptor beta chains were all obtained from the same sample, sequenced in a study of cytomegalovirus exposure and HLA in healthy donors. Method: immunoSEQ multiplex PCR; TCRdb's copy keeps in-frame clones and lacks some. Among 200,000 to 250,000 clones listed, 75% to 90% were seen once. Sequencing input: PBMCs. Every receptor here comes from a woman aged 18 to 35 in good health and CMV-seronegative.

Here the CDR3 reads CASSPQGALDYGYTF. CDR3 DNA: TGTGCCAGCAGCCCGCAGGGGGCGTTGGACTATGGCTACACCTTC. The chain carries TRBV7-8 and TRBJ1-2, with TRBD1 matching over 8 bases. The CDR3 sequence is 15 residues long. In germline, CDR1 is SGHVS, CDR2 FQNEAQ. V lost 5 bases and J lost 3; bases outside the gene matches: 8.

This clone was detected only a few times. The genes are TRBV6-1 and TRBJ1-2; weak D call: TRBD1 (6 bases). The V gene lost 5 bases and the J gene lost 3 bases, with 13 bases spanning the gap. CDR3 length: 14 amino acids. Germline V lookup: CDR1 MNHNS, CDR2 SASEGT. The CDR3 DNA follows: TGTGCCAGCAGTAGCGGGACACAATACTATGGCTACACCTTC. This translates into CASSSGTQYYGYTF.

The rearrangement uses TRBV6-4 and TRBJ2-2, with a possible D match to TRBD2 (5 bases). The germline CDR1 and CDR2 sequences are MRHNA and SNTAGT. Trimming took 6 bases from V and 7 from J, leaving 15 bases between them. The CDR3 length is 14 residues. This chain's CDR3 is CASRGEANGGELFF. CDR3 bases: TGTGCCAGCAGGGGAGAGGCCAACGGCGGGGAGCTGTTTTTT.

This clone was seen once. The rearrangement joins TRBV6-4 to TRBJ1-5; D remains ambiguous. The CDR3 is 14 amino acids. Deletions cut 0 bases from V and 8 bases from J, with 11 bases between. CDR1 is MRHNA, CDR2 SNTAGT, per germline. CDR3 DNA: TGTGCCAGCAGTGACTCGGCCAGCTCCAAGCCCCAGCATTTT. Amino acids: CASSDSASSKPQHF.

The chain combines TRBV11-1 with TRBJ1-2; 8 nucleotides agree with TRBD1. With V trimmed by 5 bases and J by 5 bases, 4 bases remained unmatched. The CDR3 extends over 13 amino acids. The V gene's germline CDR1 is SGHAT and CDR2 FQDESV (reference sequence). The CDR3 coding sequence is TGTGCCAGCAGCCCCGGACAGGGTTATGGCTACACCTTC. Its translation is CASSPGQGYGYTF.

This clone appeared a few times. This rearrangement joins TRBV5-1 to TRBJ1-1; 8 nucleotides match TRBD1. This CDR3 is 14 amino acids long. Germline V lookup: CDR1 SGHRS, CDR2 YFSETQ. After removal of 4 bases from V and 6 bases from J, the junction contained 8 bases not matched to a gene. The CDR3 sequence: CASSRQGAFAEAFF. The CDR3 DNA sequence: TGCGCCAGCAGCCGTCAGGGGGCTTTTGCTGAAGCTTTCTTT.

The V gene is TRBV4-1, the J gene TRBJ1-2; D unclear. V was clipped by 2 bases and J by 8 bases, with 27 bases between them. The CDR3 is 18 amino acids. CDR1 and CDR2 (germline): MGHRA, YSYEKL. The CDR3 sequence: CASSQIARRLDSSEGYTF. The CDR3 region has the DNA TGCGCCAGCAGCCAAATTGCGCGGCGACTAGATTCCTCGGAGGGCTACACCTTC.

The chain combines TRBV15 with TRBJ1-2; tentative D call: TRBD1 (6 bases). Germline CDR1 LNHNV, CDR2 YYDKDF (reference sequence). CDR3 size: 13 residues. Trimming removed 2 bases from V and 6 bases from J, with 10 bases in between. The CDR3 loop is CATSRYQGHGYTF. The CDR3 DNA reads TGTGCCACCAGCAGATACCAGGGGCATGGCTACACCTTC.

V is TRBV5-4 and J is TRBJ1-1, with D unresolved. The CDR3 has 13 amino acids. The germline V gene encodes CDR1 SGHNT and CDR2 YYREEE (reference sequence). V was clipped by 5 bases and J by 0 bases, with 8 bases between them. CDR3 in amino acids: CASRGLMNTEAFF. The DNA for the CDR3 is TGTGCCAGCAGGGGGTTGATGAACACTGAAGCTTTCTTT.

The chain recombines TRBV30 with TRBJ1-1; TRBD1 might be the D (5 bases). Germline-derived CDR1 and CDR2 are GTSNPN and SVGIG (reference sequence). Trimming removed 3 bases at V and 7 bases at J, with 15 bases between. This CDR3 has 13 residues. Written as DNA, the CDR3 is TGTGCCTGGAGACTCATCGGGGCGGGTGAAGCTTTCTTT. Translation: CAWRLIGAGEAFF.

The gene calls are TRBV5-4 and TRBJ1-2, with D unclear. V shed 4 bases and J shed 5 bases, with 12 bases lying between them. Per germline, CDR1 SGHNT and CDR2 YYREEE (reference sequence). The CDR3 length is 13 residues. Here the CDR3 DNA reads TGTGCCAGCAGCCCCGTAGGGCTATATGGCTACACCTTC. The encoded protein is CASSPVGLYGYTF.

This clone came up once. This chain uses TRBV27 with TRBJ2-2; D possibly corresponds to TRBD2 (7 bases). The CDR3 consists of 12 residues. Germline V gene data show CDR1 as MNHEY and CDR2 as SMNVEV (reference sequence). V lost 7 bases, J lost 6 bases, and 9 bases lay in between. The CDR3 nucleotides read TGTGCCAGCAAGGGGGGGGCCGGGGAGCTGTTTTTT. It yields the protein CASKGGAGELFF.

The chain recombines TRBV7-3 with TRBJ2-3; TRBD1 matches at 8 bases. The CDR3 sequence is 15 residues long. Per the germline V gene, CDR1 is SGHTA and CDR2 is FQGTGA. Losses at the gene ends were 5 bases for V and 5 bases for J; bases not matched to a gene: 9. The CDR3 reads CASSLGQGLEDTQYF. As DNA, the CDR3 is TGTGCCAGCAGCCTAGGACAGGGCTTGGAAGATACGCAGTATTTT.

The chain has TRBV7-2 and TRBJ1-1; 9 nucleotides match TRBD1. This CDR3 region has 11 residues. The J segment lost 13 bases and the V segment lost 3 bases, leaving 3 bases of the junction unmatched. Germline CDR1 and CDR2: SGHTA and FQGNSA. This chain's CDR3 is CASSLGQGGFF. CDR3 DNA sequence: TGTGCCAGCAGCTTGGGACAGGGAGGTTTCTTT.

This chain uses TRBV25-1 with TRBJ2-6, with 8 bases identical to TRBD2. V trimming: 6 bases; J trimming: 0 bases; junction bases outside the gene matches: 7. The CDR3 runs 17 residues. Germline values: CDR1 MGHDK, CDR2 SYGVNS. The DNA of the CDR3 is TGTGCCAGCAGCCCGGGGGGGGCTTTCTCTGGGGCCAACGTCCTGACTTTC. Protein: CASSPGGAFSGANVLTF.

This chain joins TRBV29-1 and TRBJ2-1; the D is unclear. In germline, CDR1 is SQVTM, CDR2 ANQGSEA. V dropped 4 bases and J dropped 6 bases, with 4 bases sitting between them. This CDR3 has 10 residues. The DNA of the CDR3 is TGCAGCGTTGCCCGCAATGAGCAGTTCTTC. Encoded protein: CSVARNEQFF.

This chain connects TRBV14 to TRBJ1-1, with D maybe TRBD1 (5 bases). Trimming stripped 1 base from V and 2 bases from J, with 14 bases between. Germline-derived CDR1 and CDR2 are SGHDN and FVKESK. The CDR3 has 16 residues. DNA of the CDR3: TGTGCCAGCAGCCAAGGAGACGGGACGCCCAACACTGAAGCTTTCTTT. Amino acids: CASSQGDGTPNTEAFF. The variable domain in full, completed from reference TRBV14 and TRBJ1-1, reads EAGVTQFPSHSVIEKGQTVTLRCDPISGHDNLYWYRRVMGKEIKFLLHFVKESKQDESGMPNNRFLAERTGGTYSTLKVQPAELEDSGVYFCASSQGDGTPNTEAFFGQGTRLTVV.

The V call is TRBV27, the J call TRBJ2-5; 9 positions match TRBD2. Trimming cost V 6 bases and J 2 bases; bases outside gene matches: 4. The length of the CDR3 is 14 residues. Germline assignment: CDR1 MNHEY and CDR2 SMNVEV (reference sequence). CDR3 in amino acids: CASSLTSGQETQYF. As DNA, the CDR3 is TGTGCCAGCAGCCTGACTAGCGGACAAGAGACCCAGTACTTC.

The CDR3: CASSLGLAGFNEQFF. CDR3 bases: TGTGCCAGCAGTTTGGGTCTAGCGGGTTTCAATGAGCAGTTCTTC. The chain employs TRBV27 and TRBJ2-1; 8 nucleotides agree with TRBD2. V gave up 3 bases and J gave up 6 bases; unmatched junction bases: 7. Looked up from germline, CDR1 is MNHEY and CDR2 is SMNVEV (reference sequence). CDR3 length: 15 amino acids.